These 8 T cell receptor beta chains originate from one sample sequenced in a study of T-cell memory formation after mild COVID-19. In TCRdb, the 5' RACE reads were re-called with MiXCR into one record per CDR3 protein. The data contain some 160,000 distinct CDR3 sequences, roughly a third of them seen just once; the ten biggest clones take up about 12%. The material sequenced was PBMCs or a T cell subset sorted from them (not recorded which). These receptors were collected from an adult woman who had mild COVID-19 (a few samples of this study predate the infection). Cell type and time point are not known.

This chain links TRBV12-3 or TRBV12-4 with TRBJ1-2; 9 bases match TRBD1. This CDR3 spans 16 amino acids. Unmatched junction bases numbered 12, after V lost 2 bases and J lost 8 bases. As DNA, the CDR3 is TGTGCCAGCAGTTTACGAACAGGGGGCGCCATGAAAGGCTACACCTTC. It specifies CASSLRTGGAMKGYTF.

The J gene is TRBJ2-5, the V gene TRBV6-5; D unresolved. V was clipped by 10 bases and J by 4 bases, with 22 bases between them. There are 15 residues in the CDR3. Germline values: CDR1 MNHEY, CDR2 SVGAGI. CDR3 sequence reads: CATSSLGLRLETQYF. The CDR3 DNA follows: TGTGCCACCAGCAGCCTGGGATTACGCCTAGAGACCCAGTACTTC.

The CDR3 loop is CASSLYEGQGRNTQYF. In DNA, the CDR3 is TGTGCCAGCAGCTTGTACGAAGGACAGGGACGGAATACGCAGTATTTT. The gene calls are TRBV5-6 and TRBJ2-3; TRBD1 matches 8 bases. Trimming at V came to 1 base and at J to 7 bases, leaving 11 bases not matched to a gene. The CDR3 sequence is 16 residues long. The germline CDR1 and CDR2 sequences are SGHDT and YYEEEE. Full variable domain (rest looked up from reference TRBV5-6 and TRBJ2-3): DAGVTQSPTHLIKTRGQQVTLRCSPKSGHDTVSWYQQALGQGPQFIFQYYEEEERQRGNFPDRFSGHQFPNYSSELNVNALLLGDSALYLCASSLYEGQGRNTQYFGPGTRLTVL.

The J gene is TRBJ2-7, the V gene TRBV7-9; either TRBD1 or TRBD2 may fit D (5 bases each). Germline-derived CDR1 and CDR2 are SEHNR and FQNEAQ (reference sequence). The CDR3 totals 14 residues. The V gene lost 2 bases and the J gene lost 2 bases, with 10 bases spanning the gap. The CDR3 protein is CASSLSGTTYEQYF. For the CDR3, the DNA is TGTGCCAGCAGCTTATCAGGGACGACCTACGAGCAGTACTTC.

This clonotype appeared many times. J is TRBJ1-1 and V is TRBV25-1; D remains ambiguous. CDR3 length: 12 amino acids. Per the germline V gene, CDR1 is MGHDK and CDR2 is SYGVNS. V lost 3 bases, J lost 9 bases, and 11 bases lay in between. DNA for the CDR3: TGTGCCAGCAGTGATGCGGAACTTAAAGCTTTCTTT. Encoded protein: CASSDAELKAFF.

This chain links TRBV19 with TRBJ2-7; D ambiguous. Trimming removed 4 bases at V and 6 bases at J, with 19 bases between. The germline V gene has CDR1 LNHDA and CDR2 SQIVND (reference sequence). The CDR3 has 15 amino acids. As DNA, the CDR3 is TGTGCCAGTAGTACAGGAACGGGTTCCCTCGGCGAGCAGTACTTC. It specifies CASSTGTGSLGEQYF. The full variable domain, its missing parts supplied by reference TRBV19 and TRBJ2-7, is DGGITQSPKYLFRKEGQNVTLSCEQNLNHDAMYWYRQDPGQGLRLIYYSQIVNDFQKGDIAEGYSVSREKKESFPLTVTSAQKNPTAFYLCASSTGTGSLGEQYFGPGTRLTVT.

The chain has TRBV7-6 and TRBJ2-7; TRBD1 aligns across 9 bases. V shed 5 bases and J 3 bases; nucleotides not matched to a gene: 11. Germline V gives CDR1 SGHVS, CDR2 FNYEAQ. The CDR3 length is 16 residues. The CDR3 nucleotides are TGTGCCAGCAGCCCTCCCGCGGGACAGGGCTTCTACGAGCAGTACTTC. Its protein product is CASSPPAGQGFYEQYF.

This clonotype was counted only a few times. The chain couples TRBV12-3 or TRBV12-4 to TRBJ2-1; 14 bases align to TRBD2. This CDR3 is built from 17 residues. V was pared by 4 bases and J by 5 bases, with 7 bases of the junction left unmatched. Here the CDR3 DNA reads TGTGCCAGCAGTTGGGGGTGGGGACTAGCGGGAGACAATGAGCAGTTCTTC. It is translated as CASSWGWGLAGDNEQFF.